The 28 T cell receptor beta chains presented below share a single source sample, sequenced in a study of lymphopenia after photon versus proton radiotherapy. TCRdb's copy holds only in-frame clones and misses some; the assay was immunoSEQ multiplex PCR. The sample holds 150,000 to 200,000 clones; around 85% are singletons and the top ten take around 5.1%. Sequenced material: peripheral blood, taken from a patient treated with photon-based radiotherapy. The receptors originated from a man aged 50 or older with gastric cancer.

The chain uses TRBV5-1 and TRBJ2-3, with 9 positions matching TRBD2. Germline loops: CDR1 SGHRS, CDR2 YFSETQ. Trimming cost V 2 bases and J 1 base; bases outside gene matches: 5. The CDR3 length is 16 residues. The CDR3 bases are TGCGCCAGCAGCTTTAGCGGGAGTGGGGGCACAGATACGCAGTATTTT. Its protein is CASSFSGSGGTDTQYF. Variable domain in full (rest from reference TRBV5-1 and TRBJ2-3): KAGVTQTPRYLIKTRGQQVTLSCSPISGHRSVSWYQQTPGQGLQFLFEYFSETQRNKGNFPGRFSGRQFSNSRSEMNVSTLELGDSALYLCASSFSGSGGTDTQYFGPGTRLTVL.

The CDR3 region is CASSWDRGQQGEQFF. CDR3 sequence (DNA): TGTGCCAGCAGCTGGGACAGGGGGCAACAGGGTGAGCAGTTCTTC. The genes are TRBV28 and TRBJ2-1; 12 bases match TRBD1. This CDR3 has 15 amino acids. Per germline, CDR1 MDHEN and CDR2 SYDVKM. With V trimmed by 6 bases and J by 9 bases, 9 bases remained unmatched.

This chain connects TRBV7-7 to TRBJ2-2; no definite D call. Germline V gene data show CDR1 as SSHAT and CDR2 as FNYEAQ (reference sequence). Trimming took 4 bases from V and 7 from J, leaving 13 bases between them. The CDR3 runs 14 residues. CDR3 nucleotide sequence: TGTGCCAGCAGCTCCAACGCCGTGGGCGGGGAGCTGTTTTTT. Residues: CASSSNAVGGELFF.

The chain employs TRBV18 and TRBJ2-1, with 10 bases that match TRBD1. The CDR3 contains 19 residues. Looked up from germline, CDR1 is KGHSH and CDR2 is LQKENI. Unmatched junction bases numbered 14, after V lost 1 base and J lost 5 bases. The CDR3 reads CASSPLMTGGRIGNNEQFF. CDR3 bases: TGTGCCAGCTCACCACTAATGACAGGGGGCAGAATTGGGAACAATGAGCAGTTCTTC.

The chain uses TRBV19 and TRBJ1-2; 8 nucleotides match TRBD1. The CDR3 is made up of 15 amino acids. With V trimmed by 3 bases and J by 4 bases, 7 bases remained unmatched. Germline-derived CDR1 and CDR2 are LNHDA and SQIVND (reference sequence). CDR3 nucleotide sequence: TGTGCCAGTAGTATCCCCGGACAGGGCCTCTATGGCTACACCTTC. Residues: CASSIPGQGLYGYTF.

DNA for the CDR3: TGTGCCAGTAGTATAGATCGAATTGGTACTTCCCCCCCCTCCTACGAGCAGTACTTC. Its translation: CASSIDRIGTSPPSYEQYF. The chain carries TRBV19 and TRBJ2-7; D remains unclear. Germline values: CDR1 LNHDA, CDR2 SQIVND (reference sequence). Between the trimmed V and J ends, which lost 0 bases and 0 bases, there was a span of 21 bases. The CDR3 sequence is 19 residues long.

The chain joins TRBV7-8 to TRBJ1-2; tentatively, D is TRBD1 (5 bases). The CDR3 is 13 residues long. The V end was cut by 4 bases, the J end by 14 bases, with 20 bases between. CDR1 and CDR2 (germline): SGHVS, FQNEAQ. CDR3 DNA: TGTGCCAGCAGCTCCTGGGACTCTCTGGCAAGGACCTTC. Its protein product is CASSSWDSLARTF.

The chain carries TRBV4-2 and TRBJ2-3, with a weak D call TRBD2 (5 bases). V was cut by 3 bases and J by 0 bases, with 16 bases left in between. The CDR3 runs 17 residues. Germline V gene lookup returns CDR1 LGHNA and CDR2 YNFKEQ. Here the CDR3 reads CASSQATSRGSTDTQYF. For the CDR3, the DNA is TGTGCCAGCAGCCAGGCCACTAGTCGCGGGAGCACAGATACGCAGTATTTT.

This clone was seen more than once but under ten times. The chain employs TRBV2 and TRBJ1-2; 12 bases map to TRBD1. Looked up from germline, CDR1 is SNHLY and CDR2 is FYNNEI. The CDR3 loop spans 17 amino acids. V trimming: 6 bases; J trimming: 8 bases; junction bases outside the gene matches: 16. CDR3 amino acids: CASRGTGGARVPRGYTF. The CDR3 DNA sequence: TGTGCCAGCAGGGGGACAGGGGGCGCCAGGGTCCCTAGGGGCTACACCTTC.

The V call is TRBV11-2, the J call TRBJ2-1, with D possibly TRBD2 on 5 matching bases. The CDR3 loop spans 18 amino acids. Germline assignment: CDR1 SGHAT and CDR2 FQNNGV. Trimming removed 0 bases at V and 1 base at J, with 16 bases between. CDR3 protein: CASSLERSRTSSYNEQFF. The DNA of the CDR3 is TGTGCCAGCAGCTTAGAGAGAAGCCGGACTTCTTCCTACAATGAGCAGTTCTTC.

The V call is TRBV28, the J call TRBJ1-2; D possibly corresponds to TRBD1 (5 bases). The V gene's germline CDR1 is MDHEN and CDR2 SYDVKM. The CDR3 totals 14 residues. DNA of the CDR3: TGTGCTTGCTGGGTTGGGGGGATGATAAGTGGCTACACCTTC. Its translation is CACWVGGMISGYTF.

This clone was observed at least ten times. V usage is TRBV2 and J usage is TRBJ2-7; TRBD1 aligns across 8 bases. Germline lookup yields CDR1 SNHLY and CDR2 FYNNEI. The CDR3 extends over 14 amino acids. V shed 5 bases and J 3 bases; nucleotides not matched to a gene: 6. CDR3 region: CASSWTGNLYEQYF. CDR3 nucleotide sequence: TGTGCCAGCAGTTGGACAGGGAACCTCTACGAGCAGTACTTC.

The CDR3 here is CASSVGVVRGRTGELFF. In DNA, the CDR3 is TGTGCCAGCAGCGTAGGTGTAGTCAGGGGTCGTACCGGGGAGCTGTTTTTT. This chain links TRBV9 with TRBJ2-2; tentatively, D is TRBD1 (6 bases). The V gene lost 0 bases and the J gene lost 5 bases, with 17 bases spanning the gap. Germline-derived CDR1 and CDR2 are SGDLS and YYNGEE. CDR3 length equals 17 residues. Complete variable domain (other parts from reference TRBV9 and TRBJ2-2): DSGVTQTPKHLITATGQRVTLRCSPRSGDLSVYWYQQSLDQGLQFLIQYYNGEERAKGNILERFSAQQFPDLHSELNLSSLELGDSALYFCASSVGVVRGRTGELFFGEGSRLTVL.

V usage is TRBV6-5 and J usage is TRBJ1-5; 7 bases line up with TRBD1. The CDR3 contains 15 residues. Per germline, CDR1 MNHEY and CDR2 SVGAGI. The V and J ends lost 6 bases and 4 bases, in that order; junction bases with no gene match: 9. CDR3 bases: TGTGCCAGCAGCAAAACAGGGGATCGGAATCAGCCCCAGCATTTT. Protein: CASSKTGDRNQPQHF.

This chain links TRBV28 with TRBJ1-4; the D gene is possibly TRBD1 (6 bases). There are 12 residues in the CDR3. The germline V gene encodes CDR1 MDHEN and CDR2 SYDVKM. V gave up 7 bases and J gave up 8 bases, with 11 bases separating them. The chain's CDR3 is CASITGGEKLFF. The CDR3, as DNA: TGTGCCAGCATAACGGGGGGCGAAAAACTGTTTTTT.

The chain combines TRBV11-2 with TRBJ2-7; D uncertain. The germline V gene has CDR1 SGHAT and CDR2 FQNNGV. Trimming removed 5 bases from V and 9 bases from J, with 29 bases in between. CDR3 length equals 17 residues. CDR3 coding DNA: TGTGCCAGCAGCCCCCCCCGCCCCGAGTTCTGGGTCCTAGGGCAGTACTTC. The encoded protein is CASSPPRPEFWVLGQYF.

The chain combines TRBV27 with TRBJ2-5, with D perhaps TRBD2 (6 bases). V lost 6 bases and J 7 bases, leaving 15 bases between the germline ends. The CDR3 sequence is 13 residues long. Germline-derived CDR1 and CDR2 are MNHEY and SMNVEV (reference sequence). CDR3 coding DNA: TGTGCCAGCAGCCACGGGAGCTCGGGGACCCAGTACTTC. Translation: CASSHGSSGTQYF.

The chain uses TRBV11-2 and TRBJ2-1; tentatively, D is TRBD2 (6 bases). CDR1 and CDR2 (germline): SGHAT, FQNNGV. CDR3 size: 15 residues. V dropped 3 bases and J dropped 8 bases, with 17 bases sitting between them. The CDR3 sequence: CASSFGAGGNYEQFF. The DNA for the CDR3 is TGTGCCAGCAGCTTCGGAGCGGGCGGGAACTATGAGCAGTTCTTC.

As concerns this clone: Different DNA sequences within this sample yield the same CDR3. The J gene is TRBJ2-1, the V gene TRBV7-3; unclear D gene. The CDR3 loop spans 11 amino acids. Germline loops: CDR1 SGHTA, CDR2 FQGTGA. The V end was cut by 5 bases, the J end by 6 bases, with 5 bases between. The CDR3 protein is CASSRGNEQFF. CDR3 sequence (DNA): TGTGCCAGCAGCCGCGGCAATGAGCAGTTCTTC.

The chain links TRBV6-4 to TRBJ2-3, with D unclear. Trimming removed 2 bases from V and 2 bases from J, with 5 bases in between. The germline V gene has CDR1 MRHNA and CDR2 SNTAGT. CDR3 length: 13 residues. DNA of the CDR3: TGTGCCAGCAGTGACCAGGCCACAGATACGCAGTATTTT. As protein: CASSDQATDTQYF.

V gene TRBV10-3 combines with J gene TRBJ2-1, with 9 bases lining up with TRBD2. J gave up 8 bases and V 3 bases, and 5 bases lay outside the gene matches. The CDR3 sequence is 14 residues long. Germline V gene lookup returns CDR1 ENHRY and CDR2 SYGVKD. CDR3 nucleotide sequence: TGTGCCATCAGTGACGGTAGCGGGAGCGATGAGCAGTTCTTC. Its protein is CAISDGSGSDEQFF.

This rearrangement joins TRBV6-5 to TRBJ1-1, with D unresolved. Germline values: CDR1 MNHEY, CDR2 SVGAGI. Deletions cut 0 bases from V and 0 bases from J, with 8 bases between. This CDR3 has 15 residues. In DNA, the CDR3 is TGTGCCAGCAGTTACTCGACGGTCCTGAACACTGAAGCTTTCTTT. It translates to CASSYSTVLNTEAFF.

This chain joins TRBV7-9 and TRBJ1-1; D uncertain. Germline values: CDR1 SEHNR, CDR2 FQNEAQ (reference sequence). This CDR3 has 13 amino acids. V was cut by 5 bases and J by 1 base, with 8 bases left in between. The chain's CDR3 is CASSPRENTEAFF. The CDR3 nucleotides read TGTGCCAGCAGCCCCCGGGAGAACACTGAAGCTTTCTTT.

V gene TRBV30 combines with J gene TRBJ1-1; the D is unclear. Germline CDR1 is GTSNPN and CDR2 is SVGIG (reference sequence). The CDR3 covers 13 residues. Trimming took off 2 bases at V and 2 bases at J, with 9 bases between the two ends. CDR3 in amino acids: CAWSLDRNTEAFF. CDR3 in DNA: TGTGCCTGGAGTCTCGACCGAAACACTGAAGCTTTCTTT.

This clone was detected once. The chain links TRBV18 to TRBJ1-5; tentative D call: TRBD1 (5 bases). The CDR3 contains 12 residues. The ends were cut back, 3 bases at V and 8 bases at J, with 8 bases in the middle. Germline assignment: CDR1 KGHSH and CDR2 LQKENI. The CDR3 here is CASSPGVEPQHF. The CDR3 nucleotides read TGTGCCAGCTCACCGGGGGTAGAGCCCCAGCATTTT.

The gene calls are TRBV5-8 and TRBJ2-7; D unclear. Germline V gene sequence: CDR1 SGHTS, CDR2 YDEGEE. There are 12 residues in the CDR3. V shed 5 bases and J shed 0 bases, with 6 bases lying between them. CDR3 in DNA: TGTGCCAGCAGAGCCAGCTCCTACGAGCAGTACTTC. Its protein is CASRASSYEQYF.

In its sample, this clone was seen a few times. The CDR3 nucleotides are TGTGCCAGCAGTGGAGACAGGGGGAGCGAGCAGTACTTC. It specifies CASSGDRGSEQYF. This sequence joins TRBV2 and TRBJ2-7; 9 bases fit TRBD1. The CDR3 consists of 13 residues. V dropped 4 bases and J dropped 6; count of bases not matched to a gene: 4. Germline assignment: CDR1 SNHLY and CDR2 FYNNEI.

This chain joins TRBV6-6 and TRBJ2-5, with TRBD2 matching 12 bases. J lost 1 base, V lost 4 bases, and 4 bases had no gene match. The germline V gene encodes CDR1 MNHNY and CDR2 SVGAGI (reference sequence). The CDR3 is made up of 16 amino acids. CDR3 DNA: TGTGCCAGCAGTTTAGGACTAGCGGGACGCCAAGAGACCCAGTACTTC. Its protein product is CASSLGLAGRQETQYF.